One and the same sample provided the 19 T cell receptor beta chains below, sequenced in a study of CXCR3-negative and CXCR3-positive naive CD8 T cells. TRB cDNA libraries were made by UMI-labeled 5' RACE. After re-calling the 5' RACE reads, TCRdb lists one entry per CDR3 protein, DNA absent. This sample's clone table lists around 140,000 distinct CDR3 sequences. The sequencing input was naive CXCR3- CD8+ T cells from blood. Subset in this sample: CD45RO-CCR7+CD27+CD95- naive CD8+ T cells lacking CXCR3 (TNR3-). These receptors all stem from a human donor in good health. Some clones in this sample may be carry-over from other donors' samples.

The CDR3 loop is CASSVGTSGNNEQFF. The rearrangement joins TRBV12-3 or TRBV12-4 to TRBJ2-1; TCRdb names TRBD2, which stays unverified in the absence of DNA. The CDR3 loop spans 15 amino acids.

The V and J genes are TRBV5-6 and TRBJ2-3; the TCRdb call, TRBD1, lacks DNA for checking. Looked up from germline, CDR1 is SGHDT and CDR2 is YYEEEE. The CDR3 length is 15 residues. CDR3 region: CASSQDRERLDTQYF.

The rearrangement links TRBV7-9 to TRBJ2-1; TCRdb gives TRBD1 as the D gene, but with no DNA this cannot be confirmed. This CDR3 contains 16 residues. Germline values: CDR1 SEHNR, CDR2 FQNEAQ (reference sequence). The CDR3: CASSTSVGTLFNEQFF.

The chain combines TRBV20-1 with TRBJ2-3; there is no DNA to check the TCRdb D call of TRBD1. Germline CDR1 is DFQATT and CDR2 is SNEGSKA (reference sequence). The CDR3 has 14 residues. The CDR3 sequence: CSASTPGRTDTQYF.

V is TRBV11-2 and J is TRBJ1-1; TCRdb selects TRBD1, and the lack of DNA leaves this call unchecked. Looked up from germline, CDR1 is SGHAT and CDR2 is FQNNGV. CDR3 size: 15 residues. The CDR3 sequence is CASSFSGQGATEAFF.

This chain connects TRBV7-2 to TRBJ2-3; checking the TCRdb D call of TRBD1 is not possible without DNA. CDR1 SGHTA and CDR2 FQGNSA come from the germline V gene. This CDR3 has 15 residues. CDR3 loop: CASSLGTGSTDTQYF.

The gene calls are TRBV6-5 and TRBJ2-5; with no DNA, the TCRdb D assignment of TRBD2 cannot be verified. The length of the CDR3 is 16 residues. Germline V lookup: CDR1 MNHEY, CDR2 SVGAGI. CDR3: CASSYLQTGSQETQYF.

The genes are TRBV5-1 and TRBJ2-5; TCRdb's D call of TRBD1 is untestable without DNA. The CDR3 contains 15 residues. The V gene's germline CDR1 is SGHRS and CDR2 YFSETQ. The CDR3 loop reads CASSPVQGDQETQYF. The full variable domain, in which reference TRBV5-1 and TRBJ2-5 provide the parts outside the CDR3, is KAGVTQTPRYLIKTRGQQVTLSCSPISGHRSVSWYQQTPGQGLQFLFEYFSETQRNKGNFPGRFSGRQFSNSRSEMNVSTLELGDSALYLCASSPVQGDQETQYFGPGTRLLVL.

The chain carries TRBV27 and TRBJ2-7; the D call from TCRdb, TRBD1, cannot be confirmed without DNA. Germline-derived CDR1 and CDR2 are MNHEY and SMNVEV (reference sequence). The CDR3 sequence is 14 residues long. CDR3 sequence reads: CASSLTPQGYEQYF.

V usage is TRBV4-1 and J usage is TRBJ2-1; as DNA is missing, the TRBD2 call by TCRdb cannot be tested. CDR1 is MGHRA, CDR2 YSYEKL, per germline. The CDR3 runs to 16 residues. This chain's CDR3 is CASSPSLAGGLSEQFF.

The V gene is TRBV4-1, the J gene TRBJ1-1. There are 13 residues in the CDR3. Germline V lookup: CDR1 MGHRA, CDR2 YSYEKL. This chain's CDR3 is CASSQLTEVVAFF.

The chain combines TRBV6-5 with TRBJ2-5; checking the TCRdb D call of TRBD2 is not possible without DNA. Germline CDR1 is MNHEY and CDR2 is SVGAGI. The CDR3 runs to 15 residues. CDR3 residues: CASSPVGGPKRTQYF.

The genes are TRBV11-2 and TRBJ2-3; TCRdb picks TRBD2, but there is no DNA to check that call. This CDR3 has 14 residues. The germline CDR1 and CDR2 sequences are SGHAT and FQNNGV. The CDR3 reads CASSRLAMGDTQYF. Full variable domain (rest looked up from reference TRBV11-2 and TRBJ2-3): EAGVAQSPRYKIIEKRQSVAFWCNPISGHATLYWYQQILGQGPKLLIQFQNNGVVDDSQLPKDRFSAERLKGVDSTLKIQPAKLEDSAVYLCASSRLAMGDTQYFGPGTRLTVL.

V and J are TRBV7-6 and TRBJ2-5. CDR1 SGHVS and CDR2 FNYEAQ come from the germline V gene. This CDR3 is 14 amino acids long. CDR3: CASSLEQLGETQYF.

The chain has TRBV28 and TRBJ2-7; as DNA is missing, the TRBD1 call by TCRdb cannot be tested. CDR1 is MDHEN, CDR2 SYDVKM, per germline. The CDR3 has 16 residues. Here the CDR3 reads CASRRRPGQGFYEQYF.

The V gene is TRBV12-3 or TRBV12-4, the J gene TRBJ1-1. The length of the CDR3 is 13 residues. CDR3 sequence reads: CASSLLRNTEAFF.

The gene calls are TRBV28 and TRBJ2-7. CDR1 and CDR2 from the germline V gene are MDHEN and SYDVKM. This CDR3 contains 13 residues. The CDR3 sequence: CASSLRQTYEQYF.

This chain joins TRBV7-9 and TRBJ1-5. Germline CDR1 SEHNR, CDR2 FQNEAQ (reference sequence). This CDR3 is built from 12 residues. CDR3 sequence reads: CASSPDNQPQHF.

The chain joins TRBV12-3 or TRBV12-4 to TRBJ2-5; lacking DNA, the TRBD1 call made by TCRdb goes unchecked. The CDR3 consists of 15 residues. CDR3: CASSFRDRRSGTQYF.